The rows below give T cell receptor beta chains drawn from one sample of a study of shared T cell receptors in the human thymus. TCRdb's copy holds only in-frame clones and misses some; the assay was immunoSEQ multiplex PCR. The sample contains hundreds of thousands of clones, roughly 90% of which appear only once. These sequences were also reported in another study, on human thymus T cells.

The sample was thymocytes. These receptors were taken from a boy under three years old with a congenital heart defect. Both conserved end residues are part of each CDR3. The order of the fields is clone size, J gene, V gene, D gene, CDR3 protein, CDR3 DNA. D genes are given only for firm matches. Rows may omit the clone size; those that give it use once, few, many or a size class.

>NA|TRBJ1-2|TRBV2|NA
CASSESTRQNANYGYTF
TGTGCCAGCAGTGAAAGTACGAGACAGAATGCTAACTATGGCTACACCTTC
>NA|TRBJ1-3|TRBV29-1|TRBD1
CSVGDSRNTIYF
TGCAGCGTGGGGGACAGTCGAAACACCATATATTTT
>NA|TRBJ2-1|TRBV27|TRBD2
CASIDNGTSGRGGSYNEQFF
TGTGCCAGCATTGATAACGGGACTAGCGGGAGAGGGGGCTCCTACAATGAGCAGTTCTTC
>few|TRBJ2-5|TRBV28|NA
CASSLQETQYF
TGTGCCAGCAGCCTCCAAGAGACCCAGTACTTC
>once|TRBJ2-5|TRBV5-1|TRBD2
CASRIAGEGSETQYF
TGCGCCAGCAGAATAGCGGGAGAAGGGTCGGAGACCCAGTACTTC
>NA|TRBJ2-3|TRBV5-6|NA
CASSFGGSTQYF
TGTGCCAGCAGCTTCGGAGGGAGTACGCAGTATTTT
>NA|TRBJ2-3|TRBV4-3|TRBD2
CASSQHSTSGSTDTQYF
TGCGCCAGCAGCCAACATTCGACTAGCGGGAGCACAGATACGCAGTATTTT
>NA|TRBJ2-5|TRBV11-2|TRBD2
CASSFSGPWETQYF
TGTGCCAGCAGCTTTAGCGGGCCATGGGAGACCCAGTACTTC
>NA|TRBJ1-2|TRBV7-8|NA
CASSLVGGSSRGYTF
TGTGCCAGCAGCTTAGTGGGAGGGTCGAGTCGCGGCTACACCTTC
>NA|TRBJ1-2|TRBV7-2|NA
CASSPRADLFYGYTF
TGTGCCAGCAGCCCGCGGGCCGACCTATTCTATGGCTACACCTTC
>few|TRBJ1-5|TRBV18|TRBD1
CASSVGQGGQPQHF
TGTGCCAGCTCGGTTGGACAGGGAGGACAGCCCCAGCATTTT
>NA|TRBJ1-2|TRBV5-1|NA
CASSFSRNYGYTF
TGCGCCAGCAGCTTTTCTCGTAACTATGGCTACACCTTC
>NA|TRBJ2-1|TRBV6-9|TRBD1
CASSTDRVSYNEQFF
TGTGCCAGCAGCACGGACAGGGTATCCTACAATGAGCAGTTCTTC
>NA|TRBJ2-5|TRBV7-3|TRBD2
CASSAPPHGLVGETQYF
TGTGCCAGCAGCGCCCCCCCCCACGGACTAGTCGGGGAGACCCAGTACTTC
>few|TRBJ2-1|TRBV30|TRBD2
CAWSLAGPGSYNEQFF
TGTGCCTGGAGCCTAGCGGGACCCGGTTCCTACAATGAGCAGTTCTTC
>NA|TRBJ2-1|TRBV25-1|NA
CASSELGRGSRSYNEQFF
TGTGCCAGCAGTGAATTGGGGAGGGGGTCCCGCTCCTACAATGAGCAGTTCTTC